Included here is one TCR beta chain sequence, with context. CDR3 length equals 15 residues. Germline V gene sequence: CDR1 ENHRY, CDR2 SYGVKD. Trimming pared 10 bases from V and 0 bases from J, leaving 13 bases between. Researchers sorted participants into cohorts using their self-reported clinical history. Within 2 weeks before study entry, exposed participants met a COVID-19 case. This entry belongs to a study of blood T cell repertoires in COVID-19. Study overall: PBMCs, B-cell-depleted T cells, or T cells provided the cDNA or gDNA that made up the material.

Original methodology: The assay estimated nucleated cells by amplifying reference gene primers. Produced via immunoSEQ multiplex PCR; TCRdb's table is partial and in-frame only. V and J calls plus clone size are reproduced from that table; the DNA served to infer D and trimming. Of approximately 400,000 clones in the sample, approximately 90% are singletons; the top ten hold roughly 0.86%. Sequenced sample: PBMCs or T cells enriched from blood (not recorded which). The TCR sequence derives from a middle-aged woman who had been exposed to COVID-19. The rearrangement joins TRBV10-3 to TRBJ2-6; tentative D call: TRBD1 (6 bases). In nucleotides, the CDR3 is TGTGCCACGCTAGGACAGCTCTCTGGGGCCAACGTCCTGACTTTC. Translated: CATLGQLSGANVLTF.